The 18 T cell receptor beta chains below were found in one sample sequenced in a study of T cell repertoires in aging, cancer and after chemotherapy. A mixed TRB-A/B primer pool amplified rearranged TRB by multiplex touch-down PCR. TCRdb fed the multiplex PCR reads into MiXCR, producing one record per CDR3 protein. The table records about 5,000 distinct CDR3 sequences, about 32% of them present only once. Peripheral blood genomic DNA, not sorted cells or RNA, was the template. The specimen sequenced was blood. Source of these receptors: a human donor with a blood cancer. The donor label of this sample is uncertain.

V and J are TRBV7-9 and TRBJ1-2; D remains unclear. V was pared by 7 bases and J by 4 bases, with 13 bases between. The germline gives CDR1 SEHNR, CDR2 FQNEAQ (reference sequence). The CDR3 is 13 residues long. This chain's CDR3 is CASTSLGGYGYTF. CDR3 DNA: TGTGCCAGCACCTCTTTGGGCGGCTATGGCTACACCTTC.

The table lists this clonotype with a few counts. The rearrangement uses TRBV6-2 or TRBV6-3 and TRBJ1-5, with D perhaps TRBD1 (6 bases). Germline values: CDR1 MNHEY, CDR2 SVGEGT. V was pared by 2 bases and J by 4 bases, with 9 bases between. The CDR3 totals 14 residues. CDR3: CASSYRGGNQPQHF. The DNA of the CDR3 is TGTGCCAGCAGTTACAGGGGGGGGAATCAGCCCCAGCATTTT.

The chain has TRBV20-1 and TRBJ1-1, with D uncertain. The CDR3 spans 14 residues. Trimming shortened V by 6 bases and J by 3 bases, and 17 bases separated the two germline ends. Germline values: CDR1 DFQATT, CDR2 SNEGSKA (reference sequence). The CDR3 nucleotides are TGCAGTGCGCCATCCCCGACTGGGGACACTGAAGCTTTCTTT. Protein sequence: CSAPSPTGDTEAFF.

This clonotype is medium-sized by share. J is TRBJ1-4 and V is TRBV19; the match to TRBD1 covers 7 bases. Germline CDR1 and CDR2: LNHDA and SQIVND (reference sequence). The trim removed 8 bases at V and 8 bases at J, leaving 11 bases unmatched. The CDR3 consists of 14 residues. The CDR3 sequence: CASCRTGGLEKLFF. DNA of the CDR3: TGTGCCAGTTGCCGGACAGGAGGATTGGAAAAACTGTTTTTT.

The V and J genes are TRBV10-3 and TRBJ2-5, with D tentatively TRBD2 (5 bases). This CDR3 spans 14 amino acids. Between the trimmed V and J ends, which lost 0 bases and 2 bases, there was a span of 7 bases. The germline V gene has CDR1 ENHRY and CDR2 SYGVKD. CDR3 loop: CAISESRGQETQYF. DNA of the CDR3: TGTGCCATCAGTGAGTCGAGAGGGCAAGAGACCCAGTACTTC.

The chain carries TRBV5-6 and TRBJ1-2; weak D call: TRBD1 (5 bases). Per the germline V gene, CDR1 is SGHDT and CDR2 is YYEEEE. V dropped 4 bases and J dropped 1 base, with 11 bases sitting between them. This CDR3 has 14 amino acids. CDR3 loop: CASSKETVNYGYTF. CDR3 DNA sequence: TGTGCCAGCAGCAAAGAGACAGTTAACTATGGCTACACCTTC.

V is TRBV4-3 and J is TRBJ2-7; a weak D match, TRBD2 (5 bases). Per germline, CDR1 LGHNA and CDR2 YSLEER. Trimming removed 0 bases from V and 1 base from J, with 10 bases in between. This CDR3 is 15 amino acids long. The CDR3, as DNA: TGCGCCAGCAGCCAAGATCCCGGGATTTCCTACGAGCAGTACTTC. Translation gives CASSQDPGISYEQYF.

The V and J genes are TRBV11-3 and TRBJ1-2, with unresolved D. The germline V gene encodes CDR1 SGHNT and CDR2 YENEEA. Trimming cost V 7 bases and J 4 bases, with 13 bases left between them. The CDR3 spans 13 residues. The DNA of the CDR3 is TGTGCCAGCACCCCTTTGGGCGGCTATGGCTACACCTTC. Its translation is CASTPLGGYGYTF.

This clonotype turned up a few times. The CDR3 loop reads CASSPTGLAGNYNEQFF. CDR3 nucleotides: TGTGCCAGCAGCCCCACAGGACTAGCGGGGAACTACAATGAGCAGTTCTTC. The V gene is TRBV11-1, the J gene TRBJ2-1; 12 nucleotides line up with TRBD2. V lost 5 bases and J lost 3; bases outside the gene matches: 8. CDR1 is SGHAT and CDR2 is FQDESV in the germline V gene (reference sequence). This CDR3 has 17 amino acids. The full variable domain, with the rest looked up from reference TRBV11-1 and TRBJ2-1, is EAEVAQSPRYKITEKSQAVAFWCDPISGHATLYWYRQILGQGPELLVQFQDESVVDDSQLPKDRFSAERLKGVDSTLKIQPAELGDSAMYLCASSPTGLAGNYNEQFFGPGTRLTVL.

This clonotype has only a few counts. The rearrangement joins TRBV6-5 to TRBJ1-4; possibly TRBD1 for D (5 bases). The CDR3 sequence is 16 residues long. V shed 6 bases and J shed 4 bases, with 18 bases lying between them. Germline values: CDR1 MNHEY, CDR2 SVGAGI. CDR3 in amino acids: CASSEVGDGSNEKLFF. The DNA for the CDR3 is TGTGCCAGCAGCGAAGTTGGGGACGGAAGTAATGAAAAACTGTTTTTT.

The V and J genes are TRBV6-2 or TRBV6-3 and TRBJ2-1; the match to TRBD2 covers 14 bases. The germline CDR1 and CDR2 sequences are MNHEY and SVGEGT. The J segment lost 9 bases and the V segment lost 0 bases, leaving 10 bases of the junction unmatched. There are 18 residues in the CDR3. The CDR3 sequence is CASSYSRTSGRRRGEQFF. CDR3 DNA sequence: TGTGCCAGCAGTTACTCAAGGACTAGCGGGAGGAGACGGGGTGAGCAGTTCTTC.

The J gene is TRBJ2-1, the V gene TRBV6-5; 7 positions match TRBD2. The CDR3 length is 18 residues. CDR1 and CDR2 from the germline V gene are MNHEY and SVGAGI. After removal of 4 bases from V and 6 bases from J, the junction contained 18 bases not matched to a gene. This chain's CDR3 is CASSSSFASAGAGNEQFF. The CDR3 region has the DNA TGTGCCAGCAGTTCCTCCTTCGCAAGTGCGGGAGCCGGCAATGAGCAGTTCTTC.

By sample share, this clonotype is large (0.1 to 1%). This chain connects TRBV29-1 to TRBJ2-3; 7 nucleotides align to TRBD2. The germline V gene encodes CDR1 SQVTM and CDR2 ANQGSEA. The CDR3 is 14 residues long. J was trimmed by 3 bases and V by 3 bases; bases with no gene match: 6. The CDR3 nucleotides are TGCAGCGTTGAGTCCGGGACTACTACAGATACGCAGTATTTT. It specifies CSVESGTTTDTQYF.

This clonotype has only a few counts. V usage is TRBV18 and J usage is TRBJ2-7, with 8 bases lining up with TRBD1. Germline lookup yields CDR1 KGHSH and CDR2 LQKENI. The CDR3 is 12 residues long. V lost 9 bases, J lost 6 bases, and 7 bases stayed unmatched. In nucleotides, the CDR3 is TGTGCCAGTGCTTCAGGGGGCTTCGAGCAGTACTTC. The encoded protein is CASASGGFEQYF.

The chain joins TRBV6-5 to TRBJ2-6; D is perhaps TRBD1 (5 bases). Trimming shortened V by 0 bases and J by 3 bases, and 12 bases separated the two germline ends. The germline gives CDR1 MNHEY, CDR2 SVGAGI. CDR3 length: 17 amino acids. CDR3 protein: CASSYSPPGHGANVLTF. The DNA for the CDR3 is TGTGCCAGCAGTTACTCGCCCCCAGGGCATGGGGCCAACGTCCTGACTTTC.

By proportion, this clonotype is medium-sized. Here the CDR3 reads CASSLRTASYNEQFF. The CDR3 DNA sequence: TGTGCCAGCAGCCTCAGGACAGCTTCCTACAATGAGCAGTTCTTC. This sequence joins TRBV11-3 and TRBJ2-1; weak D call: TRBD1 (6 bases). This CDR3 spans 15 amino acids. V was pared by 5 bases and J by 1 base, with 12 bases between. From germline, CDR1 is SGHNT and CDR2 YENEEA.

The table lists this clonotype with a few counts. V is TRBV6-4 and J is TRBJ1-2; no clear D gene. V was cut by 6 bases and J by 4 bases, with 15 bases left in between. The CDR3 covers 14 residues. Germline V gene sequence: CDR1 MRHNA, CDR2 SNTAGT. The CDR3 is CASSLTADRYGYTF. Written as DNA, the CDR3 is TGTGCCAGCAGCTTAACGGCAGACCGCTATGGCTACACCTTC.

The genes are TRBV7-9 and TRBJ2-2, with no clear D. The CDR3 consists of 15 residues. Trimming removed 4 bases at V and 3 bases at J, with 12 bases between. Germline CDR1 reads SEHNR; CDR2 reads FQNEAQ (reference sequence). The CDR3 DNA is TGTGCCAGCAGCTGGGTCTTAACTTACACCGGGGAGCTGTTTTTT. Residues: CASSWVLTYTGELFF.